These T cell receptor beta chains were read from a single sample in a study of T cell changes during pregnancy in multiple sclerosis. Assay used: immunoSEQ multiplex PCR; TCRdb lists only in-frame clones, some missing. The sample holds over 75,000 clones, approximately 92% seen once. Material: peripheral blood, obtained in the first trimester of pregnancy. These receptors were taken from a female donor with multiple sclerosis, enrolled in a pregnancy study. Each CDR3 is given with its conserved first and last residue. D genes are given only for firm matches. Clone size appears in some rows only: once, few, many, or a class for an expanded clone.

V gene	CDR3 length	clone size	J gene	D gene	CDR3 protein	CDR3 DNA
TRBV29-1	13	once	TRBJ2-1	NA	CSVSDSGYNEQFF	TGCAGCGTCTCAGACAGTGGGTACAATGAGCAGTTCTTC
TRBV2	14	NA	TRBJ1-2	TRBD1	CASSSGTGVVAYTF	TGTGCCAGCAGTTCCGGGACAGGGGTTGTCGCCTACACCTTC
TRBV13	15	NA	TRBJ1-2	NA	CASSRALGVGYGYTF	TGTGCCAGCAGTCGGGCCTTAGGGGTCGGCTATGGCTACACCTTC
TRBV25-1	14	NA	TRBJ1-1	NA	CASSESGGFTEAFF	TGTGCCAGCAGTGAATCGGGGGGATTCACTGAAGCTTTCTTT
TRBV27	14	NA	TRBJ2-2	NA	CASSLSAGAGELFF	TGTGCCAGCAGTTTATCCGCAGGGGCCGGGGAGCTGTTTTTT
TRBV27	18	NA	TRBJ2-3	NA	CASRRPSRGGYNTDTQYF	TGTGCCAGCAGGCGCCCTAGCAGGGGCGGATACAACACAGATACGCAGTATTTT
TRBV9	14	NA	TRBJ1-2	NA	CASSVVSGTVGYTF	TGTGCCAGCAGCGTGGTTTCGGGGACTGTTGGCTACACCTTC
TRBV7-6	14	NA	TRBJ2-7	NA	CASSPLGAAGEQYF	TGTGCCAGCAGCCCACTGGGCGCCGCGGGGGAGCAGTACTTC
TRBV6-5	15	once	TRBJ1-3	TRBD1	CASSRTGDSGNTIYF	TGTGCCAGCAGTAGGACAGGGGACTCTGGAAACACCATATATTTT
TRBV14	13	once	TRBJ1-1	NA	CASRRTAGTEAFF	TGTGCCAGCAGGCGAACGGCAGGCACTGAAGCTTTCTTT
TRBV6-4	16	NA	TRBJ2-7	TRBD1	CASSDPHPGDRYEQYF	TGTGCCAGCAGTGACCCTCATCCTGGGGACAGGTACGAGCAGTACTTC